The 2 T cell receptor beta chains in this list originate from one sample, sequenced in a study of neurological immune-mediated disorders. TCRdb itself ran the 5' RACE reads through MiXCR, one entry per CDR3 protein. Among 50,000 to 80,000 distinct CDR3 sequences listed, 4.5% were seen once. Sequenced material: PBMCs. These receptors came from a man aged 30-40 years with multiple sclerosis.

This clonotype came up many times. The V and J genes are TRBV10-2 and TRBJ1-1, with 7 bases that match TRBD1. V lost 5 bases and J lost 3; bases outside the gene matches: 9. The CDR3 is 15 amino acids. Germline-derived CDR1 and CDR2 are WSHSY and SAAADI. In DNA form, the CDR3 reads TGCGCCAGCAGTTCGAGGACAGGTTGGGACACTGAAGCTTTCTTT. Its protein product is CASSSRTGWDTEAFF.

This clonotype has ten or more counts. The chain has TRBV3-1 and TRBJ1-1; D unclear. CDR3 length: 15 residues. From germline, CDR1 is LGHDT and CDR2 YNNKEL (reference sequence). Trimming removed 6 bases at V and 1 base at J, with 15 bases between. The CDR3 bases are TGTGCCAGCAGTTCTGCGGCGGTTCCGAACACTGAAGCTTTCTTT. As protein: CASSSAAVPNTEAFF.